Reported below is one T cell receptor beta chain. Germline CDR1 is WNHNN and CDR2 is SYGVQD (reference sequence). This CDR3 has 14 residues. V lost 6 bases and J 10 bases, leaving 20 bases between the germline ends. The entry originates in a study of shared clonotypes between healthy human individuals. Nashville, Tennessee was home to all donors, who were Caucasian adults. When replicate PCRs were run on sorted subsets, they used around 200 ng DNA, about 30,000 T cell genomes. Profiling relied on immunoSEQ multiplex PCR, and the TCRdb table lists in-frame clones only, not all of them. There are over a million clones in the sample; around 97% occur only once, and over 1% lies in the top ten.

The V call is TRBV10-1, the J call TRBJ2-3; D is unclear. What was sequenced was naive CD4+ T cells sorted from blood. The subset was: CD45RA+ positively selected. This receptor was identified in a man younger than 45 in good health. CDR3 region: CASRGPGPREPQYF. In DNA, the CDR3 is TGCGCCAGCAGGGGCCCCGGGCCTCGAGAGCCGCAGTATTTT.